This T cell receptor beta chain emerged from a study of T-cell reconstitution after alpha-beta-depleted transplantation in children. Preparation of the TCRbeta library involved a method that used unique molecular identifiers. TCRdb analysed the PCR reads with MiXCR anew, one entry per CDR3 protein. Of around 300,000 distinct CDR3 sequences listed, around 25% are singletons. This clonotype was detected only a few times. Trimming took off 0 bases at V and 4 bases at J, with 9 bases between the two ends. This CDR3 contains 13 residues. CDR1 and CDR2 (germline): DFQATT, SNEGSKA (reference sequence). This chain uses TRBV20-1 with TRBJ2-5, with D unresolved. Specimen: PBMCs, mostly from graft donor cells, collected 180 days after TCRalphabeta/CD19-depleted stem cell transplant. The receptor was derived from a male patient between 10 and 17 years old who had a stem cell transplant for acute lymphoblastic leukemia, so the T cells may come from the graft donor. The CDR3 loop is CSARDPPRETQYF. In DNA, the CDR3 is TGCAGTGCTAGAGATCCACCCCGAGAGACCCAGTACTTC.